This T cell receptor beta chain was found in a study of blood T cell repertoires in COVID-19. Study at large: The United States, Italy and Spain were the sources of the acute and convalescent COVID-19 samples. T cells, B-cell-depleted T cells, or PBMCs provided the cDNA or gDNA that served as material.

V shed 2 bases and J shed 7 bases, with 13 bases lying between them. CDR3 length equals 14 residues. The germline CDR1 and CDR2 sequences are SGHRS and YFSETQ. In the study's own analysis: Amplified reference gene primers provided the basis for estimating nucleated cell counts. The assay was immunoSEQ multiplex PCR, and TCRdb's table has in-frame clones only and misses some. That table gives V, J and clone size, and the DNA gave D and trimming. Among approximately 210,000 clones listed, about 85% were seen once. The chain combines TRBV5-1 with TRBJ2-1, with TRBD2 as a possible D gene (5 bases). Sequences were obtained from peripheral blood. The clonotype originates from a man younger than 45 with active or convalescent COVID-19. CDR3 DNA: TGCGCCAGCAGCTTATTTACCGGGGATAATGAGCAGTTCTTC. Protein sequence: CASSLFTGDNEQFF.